The 2 T cell receptor beta chains listed next were all sequenced from one sample in a study of Graves' ophthalmopathy and Graves' hyperthyroidism. Amplification of TCR beta CDR3 regions used RNA transcripts. HTBI-primed RT-PCR formed the first round, and a multiplex PCR formed the second. TCRdb reprocessed the multiplex PCR reads via MiXCR and lists one record per CDR3 protein. The sample carries about 370,000 distinct CDR3 sequences, around 17% recorded once. Sequencing was done on a sample of peripheral blood. Source of these receptors: a woman aged 18-29 years with Graves' ophthalmopathy.

The V call is TRBV6-2 or TRBV6-3, the J call TRBJ1-2; 9 positions agree with TRBD1. The ends lost 6 bases at V and 0 bases at J; junction bases unmatched: 8. Germline CDR1 reads MNHEY; CDR2 reads SVGEGT. There are 16 residues in the CDR3. This chain's CDR3 is CASSQNRGPANYGYTF. The CDR3 bases are TGTGCCAGCAGCCAGAACAGGGGGCCGGCTAACTATGGCTACACCTTC.

This clonotype has ten or more counts. The chain recombines TRBV27 with TRBJ2-4, with a possible D match to TRBD2 (5 bases). There are 17 residues in the CDR3. From germline, CDR1 is MNHEY and CDR2 SMNVEV (reference sequence). Trimming cost V 4 bases and J 5 bases, with 21 bases left between them. This chain's CDR3 is CASSSSLRVSAENIQYF. The DNA of the CDR3 is TGTGCCAGCAGTTCGAGCCTGAGGGTTAGCGCTGAAAACATTCAGTACTTC.